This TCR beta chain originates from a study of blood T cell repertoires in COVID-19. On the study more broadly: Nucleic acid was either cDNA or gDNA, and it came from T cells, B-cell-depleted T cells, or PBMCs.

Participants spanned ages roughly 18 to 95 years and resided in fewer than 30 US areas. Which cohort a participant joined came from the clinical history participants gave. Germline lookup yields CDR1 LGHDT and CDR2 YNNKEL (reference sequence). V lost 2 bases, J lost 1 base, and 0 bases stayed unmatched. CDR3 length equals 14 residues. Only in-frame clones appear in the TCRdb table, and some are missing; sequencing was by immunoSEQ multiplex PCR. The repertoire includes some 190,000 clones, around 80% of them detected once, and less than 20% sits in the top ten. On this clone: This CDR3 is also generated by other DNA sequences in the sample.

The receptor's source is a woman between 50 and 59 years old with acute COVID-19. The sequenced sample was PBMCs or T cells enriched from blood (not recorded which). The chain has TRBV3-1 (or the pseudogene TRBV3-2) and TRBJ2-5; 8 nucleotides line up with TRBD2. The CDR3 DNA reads TGTGCCAGCAGCCAACGGGGGGGCCAAGAGACCCAGTACTTC. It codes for CASSQRGGQETQYF.